The clone carrying this T cell receptor beta chain was found a few times. 13 Jbeta primers and 60 Vbeta primers were used for the PCR. Here immunoSEQ multiplex PCR was the method, and the copy in TCRdb shows in-frame clones only, minus some. The sample includes about 55,000 clones, roughly 70% of them seen just once. This entry belongs to a study of cytomegalovirus exposure and HLA in healthy donors. The TCR was taken from a man aged 35 to 55 in good health and CMV-seropositive. Specimen: PBMCs.

CDR3 in DNA: TGTGCCAGCAGCTTCCCGGGACAGGGGGACACCGGGGAGCTGTTTTTT. It is translated as CASSFPGQGDTGELFF. V usage is TRBV5-4 and J usage is TRBJ2-2; 11 bases align to TRBD1. V shed 2 bases, J shed 3 bases, and the junction held 3 bases outside the gene matches. From germline, CDR1 is SGHNT and CDR2 YYREEE (reference sequence). The CDR3 has 16 amino acids.